This T cell receptor (beta chain) came from a study of blood T cell repertoires in COVID-19. Original data processing: Amplification from reference gene primers served as the basis for estimated nucleated cell counts. Data came from immunoSEQ multiplex PCR; TCRdb stores just in-frame clones and leaves some out. The V and J calls and clone size come from that table; D and trimming were worked out from the DNA. The sample comprises approximately 240,000 clones, 65% to 85% of which are singletons, and less than 6.5% rests with the top ten. V lost 1 base to trimming and J lost 5 bases, with 6 bases between them. The CDR3 is 13 amino acids. Germline V gene sequence: CDR1 SGHVS, CDR2 FQNEAQ.

The V and J genes are TRBV7-8 and TRBJ1-5; D may be TRBD1 (5 bases). This TCR was sampled from a human donor in a cohort sampled during active COVID-19. The sequenced sample consisted of peripheral blood. The CDR3 here is CASSLEGDQPQHF. The CDR3 nucleotides are TGTGCCAGCAGCTTAGAAGGGGATCAGCCCCAGCATTTT.